This T cell receptor beta chain stems from a study of early T cells in non-severe SARS-CoV-2 infection. General study points: Sequences matched to VDJdb favored anti-spike CD8 responses, while private and CD4 specificities were missed.

The sample holds many counts of this clonotype. No antigen is known for it. In TCRdb, the 5' RACE reads were re-called with MiXCR into one record per CDR3 protein. This table holds 55,000 to 75,000 distinct CDR3 sequences, under 15% found once. Trimming removed 0 bases at V and 6 bases at J, with 12 bases between. Looked up from germline, CDR1 is SGHRS and CDR2 is YFSETQ. The CDR3 is 14 amino acids. This TCR was recovered from an adult who was a healthcare worker with PCR-confirmed SARS-CoV-2 infection or an uninfected control (not recorded which). The V gene is TRBV5-1, the J gene TRBJ1-1; no firm D call. The sequenced sample was whole blood. The CDR3 bases are TGCGCCAGCAGCTTGGCCCGCGCGGCGGCTGAAGCTTTCTTT. It codes for CASSLARAAAEAFF.